This T cell receptor (beta chain) derives from a study of T-cell memory formation after mild COVID-19. V lost 2 bases and J 1 base, leaving 22 bases between the germline ends. This CDR3 comprises 18 residues. CDR1 and CDR2 from the germline V gene are SGHRS and YFSETQ. TCRdb ran MiXCR on the 5' RACE reads and lists one entry per CDR3 protein. The sample shows 350,000 to 550,000 distinct CDR3 sequences, about 20% of them seen only once. The J gene is TRBJ2-7, the V gene TRBV5-1; tentatively, D is TRBD2 (7 bases). Material for sequencing was PBMCs or a T cell subset sorted from them (not recorded which). This clonotype was obtained from a man aged 18 to 30 who had mild COVID-19 (a few samples of this study predate the infection). Cell type and time point are not known. The CDR3 bases are TGCGCCAGCAGCTTAGTCTATGGGCTGGGGGGGCCTTCCTACGAGCAGTACTTC. Residues: CASSLVYGLGGPSYEQYF.